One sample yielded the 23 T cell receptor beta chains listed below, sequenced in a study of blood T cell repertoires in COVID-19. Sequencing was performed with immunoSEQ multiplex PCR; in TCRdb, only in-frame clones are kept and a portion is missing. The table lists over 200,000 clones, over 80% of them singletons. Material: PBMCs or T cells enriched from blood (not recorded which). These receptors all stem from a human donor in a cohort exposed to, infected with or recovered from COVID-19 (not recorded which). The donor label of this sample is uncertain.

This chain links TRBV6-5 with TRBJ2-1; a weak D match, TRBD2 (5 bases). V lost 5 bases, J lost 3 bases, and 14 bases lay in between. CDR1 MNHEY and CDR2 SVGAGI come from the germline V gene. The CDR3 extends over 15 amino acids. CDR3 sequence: CASSTTILNYNEQFF. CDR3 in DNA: TGTGCCAGCAGTACGACTATTCTCAACTACAATGAGCAGTTCTTC.

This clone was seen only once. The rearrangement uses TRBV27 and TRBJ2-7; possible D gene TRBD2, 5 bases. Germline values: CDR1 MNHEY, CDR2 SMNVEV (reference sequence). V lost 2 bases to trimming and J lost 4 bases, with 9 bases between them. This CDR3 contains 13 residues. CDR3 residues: CASSLASRYEQYF. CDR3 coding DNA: TGTGCCAGCAGTTTAGCTAGCAGGTACGAGCAGTACTTC.

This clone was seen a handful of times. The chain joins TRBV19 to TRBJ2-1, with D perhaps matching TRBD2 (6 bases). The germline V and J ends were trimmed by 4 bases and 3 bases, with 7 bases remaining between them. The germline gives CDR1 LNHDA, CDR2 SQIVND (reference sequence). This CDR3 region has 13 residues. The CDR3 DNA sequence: TGTGCCAGTAGTAGACTAGACTACAATGAGCAGTTCTTC. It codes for CASSRLDYNEQFF.

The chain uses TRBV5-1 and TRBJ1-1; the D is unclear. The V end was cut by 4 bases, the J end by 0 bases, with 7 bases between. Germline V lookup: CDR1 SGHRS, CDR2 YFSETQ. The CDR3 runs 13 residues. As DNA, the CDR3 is TGCGCCAGCAGCACGAGATTGAACACTGAAGCTTTCTTT. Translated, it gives CASSTRLNTEAFF.

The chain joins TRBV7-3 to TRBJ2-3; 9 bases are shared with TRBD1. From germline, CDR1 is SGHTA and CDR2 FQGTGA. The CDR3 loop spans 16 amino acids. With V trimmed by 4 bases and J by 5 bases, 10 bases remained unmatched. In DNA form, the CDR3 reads TGTGCCAGCAGCTCCACGGGACAGGGTCCGGGAGATACGCAGTATTTT. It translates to CASSSTGQGPGDTQYF.

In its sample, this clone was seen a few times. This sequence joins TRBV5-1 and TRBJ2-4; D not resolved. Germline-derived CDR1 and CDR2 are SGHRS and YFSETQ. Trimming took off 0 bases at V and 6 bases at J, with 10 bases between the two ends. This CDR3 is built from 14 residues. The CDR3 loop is CASSLEQLGNIQYF. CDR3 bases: TGCGCCAGCAGCTTGGAACAGTTGGGAAACATTCAGTACTTC.

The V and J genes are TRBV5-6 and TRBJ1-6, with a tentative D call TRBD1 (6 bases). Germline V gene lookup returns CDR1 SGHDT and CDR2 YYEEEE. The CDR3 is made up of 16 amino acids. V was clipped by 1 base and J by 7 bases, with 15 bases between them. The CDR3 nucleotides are TGTGCCAGCAGCTTGCCACAGGGTGGTGGAAATTCACCCCTCCACTTT. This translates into CASSLPQGGGNSPLHF.

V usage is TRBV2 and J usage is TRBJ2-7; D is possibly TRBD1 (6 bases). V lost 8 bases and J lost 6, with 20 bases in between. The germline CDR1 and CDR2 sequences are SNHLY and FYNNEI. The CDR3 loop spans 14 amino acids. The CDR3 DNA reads TGTGCCAGCTCCCCTGACAGGTACCCCTCCGAGCAGTACTTC. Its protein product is CASSPDRYPSEQYF.

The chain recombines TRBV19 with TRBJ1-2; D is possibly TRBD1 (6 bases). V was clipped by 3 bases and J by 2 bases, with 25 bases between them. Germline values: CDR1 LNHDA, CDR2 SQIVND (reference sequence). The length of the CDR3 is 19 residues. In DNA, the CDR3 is TGTGCCAGTAGTATGCCACCGGGACACACGATATACATCAACTATGGCTACACCTTC. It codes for CASSMPPGHTIYINYGYTF.

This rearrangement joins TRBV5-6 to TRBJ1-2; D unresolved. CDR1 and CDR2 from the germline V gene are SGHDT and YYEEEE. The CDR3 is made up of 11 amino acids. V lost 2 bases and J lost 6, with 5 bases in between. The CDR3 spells CASSFGDGYTF. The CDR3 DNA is TGTGCCAGCAGCTTCGGGGATGGCTACACCTTC.

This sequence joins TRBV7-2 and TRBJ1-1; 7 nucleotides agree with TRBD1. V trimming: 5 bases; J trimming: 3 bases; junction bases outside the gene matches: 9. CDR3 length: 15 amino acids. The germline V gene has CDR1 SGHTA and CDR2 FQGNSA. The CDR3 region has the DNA TGTGCCAGCAGCGTCACAGGGGTAGGGTACACTGAAGCTTTCTTT. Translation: CASSVTGVGYTEAFF.

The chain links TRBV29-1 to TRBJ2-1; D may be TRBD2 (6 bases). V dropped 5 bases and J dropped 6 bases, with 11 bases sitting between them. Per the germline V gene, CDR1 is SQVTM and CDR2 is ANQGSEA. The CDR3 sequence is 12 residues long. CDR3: CSVTPGVNEQFF. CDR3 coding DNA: TGCAGCGTTACCCCGGGGGTCAATGAGCAGTTCTTC.

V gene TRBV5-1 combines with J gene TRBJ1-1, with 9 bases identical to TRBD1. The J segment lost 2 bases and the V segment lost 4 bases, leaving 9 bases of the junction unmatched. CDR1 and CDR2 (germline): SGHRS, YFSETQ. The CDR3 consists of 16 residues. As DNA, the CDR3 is TGCGCCAGCAGCCCGGAAGGACAGGGGAGCAACACTGAAGCTTTCTTT. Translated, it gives CASSPEGQGSNTEAFF.

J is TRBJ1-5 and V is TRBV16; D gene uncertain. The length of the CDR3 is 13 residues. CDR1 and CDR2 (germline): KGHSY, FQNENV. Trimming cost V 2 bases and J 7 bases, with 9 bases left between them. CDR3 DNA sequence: TGTGCCAGCAGCCAAGGGTTGGAGCAGCCCCAGCATTTT. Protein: CASSQGLEQPQHF.

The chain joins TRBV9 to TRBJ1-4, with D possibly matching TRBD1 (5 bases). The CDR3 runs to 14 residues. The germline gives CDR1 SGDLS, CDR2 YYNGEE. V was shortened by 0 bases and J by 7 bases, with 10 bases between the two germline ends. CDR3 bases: TGTGCCAGCAGCGTAGGGGGGGTCAGTGAAAAACTGTTTTTT. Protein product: CASSVGGVSEKLFF.

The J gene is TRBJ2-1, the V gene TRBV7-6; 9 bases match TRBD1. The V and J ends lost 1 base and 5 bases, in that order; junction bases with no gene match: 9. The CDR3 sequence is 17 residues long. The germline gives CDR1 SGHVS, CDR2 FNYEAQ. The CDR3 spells CASSLVPLGTGHNEQFF. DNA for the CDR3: TGTGCCAGCAGCTTAGTGCCTCTGGGGACAGGGCACAATGAGCAGTTCTTC.

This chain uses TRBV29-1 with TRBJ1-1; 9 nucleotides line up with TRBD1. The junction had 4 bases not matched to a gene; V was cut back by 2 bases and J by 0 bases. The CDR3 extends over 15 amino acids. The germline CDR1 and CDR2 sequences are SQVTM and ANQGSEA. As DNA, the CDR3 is TGCAGCGTTGAATTGACAGGGGGACTGAACACTGAAGCTTTCTTT. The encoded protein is CSVELTGGLNTEAFF.

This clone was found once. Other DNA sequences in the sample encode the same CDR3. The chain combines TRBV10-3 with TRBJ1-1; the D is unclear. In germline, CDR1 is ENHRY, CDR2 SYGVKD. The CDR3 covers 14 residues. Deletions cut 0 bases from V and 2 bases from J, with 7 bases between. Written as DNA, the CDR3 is TGTGCCATCAGTGAGTCTCGAGGAAACACTGAAGCTTTCTTT. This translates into CAISESRGNTEAFF.

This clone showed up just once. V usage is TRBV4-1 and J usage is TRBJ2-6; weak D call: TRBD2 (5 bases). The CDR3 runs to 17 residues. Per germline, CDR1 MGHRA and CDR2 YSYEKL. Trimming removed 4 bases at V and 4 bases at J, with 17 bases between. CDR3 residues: CASSPDPGFLGANVLTF. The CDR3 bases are TGCGCCAGCAGCCCAGACCCGGGGTTCTTGGGGGCCAACGTCCTGACTTTC.

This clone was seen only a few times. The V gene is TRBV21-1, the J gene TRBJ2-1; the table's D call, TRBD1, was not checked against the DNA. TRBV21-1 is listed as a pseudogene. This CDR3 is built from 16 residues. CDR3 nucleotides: TGTGCCAGCAGCCGGACCCGGGACAGGGGTAACAATGAGCAGTTCTTC. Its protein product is CASSRTRDRGNNEQFF.

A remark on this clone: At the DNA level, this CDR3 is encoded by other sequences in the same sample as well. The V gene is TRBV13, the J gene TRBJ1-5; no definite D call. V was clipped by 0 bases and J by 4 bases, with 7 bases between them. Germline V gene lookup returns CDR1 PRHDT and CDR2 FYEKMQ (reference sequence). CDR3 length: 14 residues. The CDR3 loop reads CASSLGGRNQPQHF. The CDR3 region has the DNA TGTGCCAGCAGCTTAGGTGGGAGAAATCAGCCCCAGCATTTT. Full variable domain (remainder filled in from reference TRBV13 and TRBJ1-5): AAGVIQSPRHLIKEKRETATLKCYPIPRHDTVYWYQQGPGQDPQFLISFYEKMQSDKGSIPDRFSAQQFSDYHSELNMSSLELGDSALYFCASSLGGRNQPQHFGDGTRLSIL.

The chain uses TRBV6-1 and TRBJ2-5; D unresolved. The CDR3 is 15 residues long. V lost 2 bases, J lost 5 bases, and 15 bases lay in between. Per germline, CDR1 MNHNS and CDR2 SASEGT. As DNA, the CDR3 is TGTGCCAGCAGTGAATTAAGTAGTAGTGTTGAGACCCAGTACTTC. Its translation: CASSELSSSVETQYF.

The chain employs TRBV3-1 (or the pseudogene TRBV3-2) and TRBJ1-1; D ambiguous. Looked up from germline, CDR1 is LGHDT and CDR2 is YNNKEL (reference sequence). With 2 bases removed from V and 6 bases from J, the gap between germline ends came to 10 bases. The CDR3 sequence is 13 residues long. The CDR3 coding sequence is TGTGCCAGCAGCCAAACATCTTATGCTGAAGCTTTCTTT. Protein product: CASSQTSYAEAFF.